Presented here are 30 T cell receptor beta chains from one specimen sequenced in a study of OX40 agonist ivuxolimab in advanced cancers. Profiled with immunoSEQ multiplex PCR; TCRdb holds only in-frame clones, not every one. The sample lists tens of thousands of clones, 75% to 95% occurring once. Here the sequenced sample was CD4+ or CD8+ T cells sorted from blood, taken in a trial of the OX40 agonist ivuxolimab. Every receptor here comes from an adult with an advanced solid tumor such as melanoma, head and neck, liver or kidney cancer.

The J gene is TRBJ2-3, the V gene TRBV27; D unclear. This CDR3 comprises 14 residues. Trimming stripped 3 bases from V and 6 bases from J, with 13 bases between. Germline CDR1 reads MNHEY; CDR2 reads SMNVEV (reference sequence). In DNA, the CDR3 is TGTGCCAGCAGTTTCCAGGACGGGCGTGATACGCAGTATTTT. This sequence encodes CASSFQDGRDTQYF.

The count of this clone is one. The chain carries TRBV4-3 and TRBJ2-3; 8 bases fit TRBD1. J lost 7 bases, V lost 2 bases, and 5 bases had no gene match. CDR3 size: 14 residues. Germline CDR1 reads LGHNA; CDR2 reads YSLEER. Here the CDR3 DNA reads TGCGCCAGCAGCCAACAACGACAGGGGAATACGCAGTATTTT. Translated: CASSQQRQGNTQYF.

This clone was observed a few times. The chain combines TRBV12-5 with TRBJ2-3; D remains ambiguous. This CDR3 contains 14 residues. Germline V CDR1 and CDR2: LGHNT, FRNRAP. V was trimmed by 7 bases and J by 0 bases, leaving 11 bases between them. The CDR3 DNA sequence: TGTGCTAGTGCGCTGGCAACTAGCACAGATACGCAGTATTTT. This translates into CASALATSTDTQYF. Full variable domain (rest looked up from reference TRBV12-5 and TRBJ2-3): DARVTQTPRHKVTEMGQEVTMRCQPILGHNTVFWYRQTMMQGLELLAYFRNRAPLDDSGMPKDRFSAEMPDATLATLKIQPSEPRDSAVYFCASALATSTDTQYFGPGTRLTVL.

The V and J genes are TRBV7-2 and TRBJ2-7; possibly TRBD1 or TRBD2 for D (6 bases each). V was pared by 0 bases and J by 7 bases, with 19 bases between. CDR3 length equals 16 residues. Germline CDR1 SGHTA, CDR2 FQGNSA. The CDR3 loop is CASSLALTGTAREQYF. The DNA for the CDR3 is TGTGCCAGCAGCTTAGCTTTAACAGGGACTGCTCGTGAGCAGTACTTC.

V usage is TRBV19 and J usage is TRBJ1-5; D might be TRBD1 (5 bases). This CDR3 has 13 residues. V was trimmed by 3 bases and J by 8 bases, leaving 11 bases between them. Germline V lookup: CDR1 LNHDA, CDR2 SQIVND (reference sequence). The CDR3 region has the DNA TGTGCCAGTAGTATTCGTAGGGGCGAGCCCCAGCATTTT. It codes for CASSIRRGEPQHF.

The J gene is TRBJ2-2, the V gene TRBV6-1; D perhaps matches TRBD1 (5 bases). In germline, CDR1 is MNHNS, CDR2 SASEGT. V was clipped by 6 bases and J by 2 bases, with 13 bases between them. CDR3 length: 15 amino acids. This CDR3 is CASSLRDPNTGELFF. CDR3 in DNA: TGTGCCAGCAGCCTCAGGGATCCTAACACCGGGGAGCTGTTTTTT.

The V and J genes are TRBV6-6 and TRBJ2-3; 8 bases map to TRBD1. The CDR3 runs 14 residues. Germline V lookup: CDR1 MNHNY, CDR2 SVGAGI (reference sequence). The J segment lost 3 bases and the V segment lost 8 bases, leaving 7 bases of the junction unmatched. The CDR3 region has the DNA TGTGCCAGCGGCCGGACAGGGAGGACAGATACGCAGTATTTT. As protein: CASGRTGRTDTQYF.

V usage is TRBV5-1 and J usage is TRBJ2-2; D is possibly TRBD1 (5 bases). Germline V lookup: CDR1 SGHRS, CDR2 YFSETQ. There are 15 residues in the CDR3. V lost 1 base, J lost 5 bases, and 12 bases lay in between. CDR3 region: CASSLSATVTGELFF. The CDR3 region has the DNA TGCGCCAGCAGCTTGTCAGCGACAGTGACCGGGGAGCTGTTTTTT.

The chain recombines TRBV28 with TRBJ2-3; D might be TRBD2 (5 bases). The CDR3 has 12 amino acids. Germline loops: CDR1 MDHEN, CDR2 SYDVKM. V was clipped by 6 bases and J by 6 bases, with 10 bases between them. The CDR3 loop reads CASSSRRDTQYF. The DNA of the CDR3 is TGTGCCAGCAGCTCGAGGAGGGATACGCAGTATTTT.

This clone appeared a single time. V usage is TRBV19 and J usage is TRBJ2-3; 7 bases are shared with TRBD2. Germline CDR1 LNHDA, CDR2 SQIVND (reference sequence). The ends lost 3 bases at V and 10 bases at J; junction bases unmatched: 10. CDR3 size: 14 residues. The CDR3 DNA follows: TGTGCCAGTAGTATTCCTAGCGGAGAAATTGCGCAGTATTTT. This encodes CASSIPSGEIAQYF. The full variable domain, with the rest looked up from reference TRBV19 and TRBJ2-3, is DGGITQSPKYLFRKEGQNVTLSCEQNLNHDAMYWYRQDPGQGLRLIYYSQIVNDFQKGDIAEGYSVSREKKESFPLTVTSAQKNPTAFYLCASSIPSGEIAQYFGPGTRLTVL.

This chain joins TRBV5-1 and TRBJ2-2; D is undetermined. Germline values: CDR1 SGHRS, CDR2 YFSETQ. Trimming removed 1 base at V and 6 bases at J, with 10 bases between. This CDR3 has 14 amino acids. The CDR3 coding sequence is TGCGCCAGCAGCTTGTCCCCGGCGGCCGGGGAGCTGTTTTTT. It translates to CASSLSPAAGELFF. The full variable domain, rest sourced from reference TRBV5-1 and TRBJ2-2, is KAGVTQTPRYLIKTRGQQVTLSCSPISGHRSVSWYQQTPGQGLQFLFEYFSETQRNKGNFPGRFSGRQFSNSRSEMNVSTLELGDSALYLCASSLSPAAGELFFGEGSRLTVL.

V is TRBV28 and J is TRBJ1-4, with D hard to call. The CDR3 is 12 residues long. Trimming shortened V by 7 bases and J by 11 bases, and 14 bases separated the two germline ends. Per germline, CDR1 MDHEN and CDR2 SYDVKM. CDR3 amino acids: CASNTDSVKLFF. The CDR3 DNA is TGTGCCAGCAACACAGATTCGGTGAAACTGTTTTTT.

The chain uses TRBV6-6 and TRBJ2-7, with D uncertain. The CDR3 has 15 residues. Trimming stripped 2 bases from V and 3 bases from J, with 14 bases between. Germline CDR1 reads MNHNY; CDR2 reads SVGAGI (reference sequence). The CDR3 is CASSYRSDPFYEQYF. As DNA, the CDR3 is TGTGCCAGCAGTTACAGGTCAGACCCCTTCTACGAGCAGTACTTC.

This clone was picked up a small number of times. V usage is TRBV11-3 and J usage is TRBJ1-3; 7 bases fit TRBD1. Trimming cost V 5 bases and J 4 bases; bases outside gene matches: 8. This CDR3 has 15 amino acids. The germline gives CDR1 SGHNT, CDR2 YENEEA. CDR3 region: CASSRLQGEGNTIYF. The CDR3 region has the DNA TGTGCCAGCAGCCGCTTGCAGGGGGAAGGAAACACCATATATTTT.

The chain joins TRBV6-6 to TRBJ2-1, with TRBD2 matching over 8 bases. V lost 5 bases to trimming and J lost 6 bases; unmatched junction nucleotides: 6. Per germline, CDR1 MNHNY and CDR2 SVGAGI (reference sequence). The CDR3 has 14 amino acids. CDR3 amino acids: CASSPRTSSNEQFF. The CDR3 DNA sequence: TGTGCCAGCAGTCCTAGGACTAGCAGCAATGAGCAGTTCTTC.

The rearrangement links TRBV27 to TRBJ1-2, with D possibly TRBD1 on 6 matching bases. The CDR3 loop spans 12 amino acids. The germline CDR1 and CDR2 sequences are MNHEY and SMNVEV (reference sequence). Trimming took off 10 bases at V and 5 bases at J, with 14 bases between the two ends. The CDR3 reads CATRGTFYGYTF. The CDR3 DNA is TGTGCCACAAGGGGGACCTTTTATGGCTACACCTTC.

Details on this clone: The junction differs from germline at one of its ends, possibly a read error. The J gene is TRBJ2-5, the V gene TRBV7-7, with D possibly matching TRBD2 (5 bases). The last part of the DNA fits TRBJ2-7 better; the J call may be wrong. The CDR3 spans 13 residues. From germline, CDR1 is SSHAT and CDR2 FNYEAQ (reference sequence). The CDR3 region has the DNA TGTGCTAGCAGCCCACCGGGCGGGTACGAGCAGTACTTC. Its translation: CASSPPGGYEQYF.

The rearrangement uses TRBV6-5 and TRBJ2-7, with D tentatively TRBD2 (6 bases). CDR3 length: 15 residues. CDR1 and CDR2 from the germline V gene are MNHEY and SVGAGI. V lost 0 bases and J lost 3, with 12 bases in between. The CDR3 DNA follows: TGTGCCAGCAGTTACTCGAGGCCGGGAGTCTACGAGCAGTACTTC. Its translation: CASSYSRPGVYEQYF.

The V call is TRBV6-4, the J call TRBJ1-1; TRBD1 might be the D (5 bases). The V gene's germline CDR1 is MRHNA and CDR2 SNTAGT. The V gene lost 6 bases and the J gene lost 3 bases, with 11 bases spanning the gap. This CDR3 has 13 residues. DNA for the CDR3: TGTGCCAGCAGGGAACAGGACTACACTGAAGCTTTCTTT. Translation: CASREQDYTEAFF.

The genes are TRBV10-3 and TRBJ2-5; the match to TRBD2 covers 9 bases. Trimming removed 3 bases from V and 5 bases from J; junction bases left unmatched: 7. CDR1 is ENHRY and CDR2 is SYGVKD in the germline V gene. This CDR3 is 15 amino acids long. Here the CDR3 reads CAISDGGRARETQYF. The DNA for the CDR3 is TGTGCCATCAGTGACGGCGGGAGGGCAAGGGAGACCCAGTACTTC.

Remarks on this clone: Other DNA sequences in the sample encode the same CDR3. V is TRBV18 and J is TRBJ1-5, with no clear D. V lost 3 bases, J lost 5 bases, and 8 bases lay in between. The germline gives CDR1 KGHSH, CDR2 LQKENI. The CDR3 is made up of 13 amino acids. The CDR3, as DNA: TGTGCCAGCTCACCGGGCGGCGATCAGCCCCAGCATTTT. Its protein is CASSPGGDQPQHF.

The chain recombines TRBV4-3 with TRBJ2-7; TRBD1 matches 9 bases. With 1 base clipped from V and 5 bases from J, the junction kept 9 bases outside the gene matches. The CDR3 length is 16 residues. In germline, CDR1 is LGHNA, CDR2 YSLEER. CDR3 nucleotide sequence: TGCGCCAGCAGCCAAGGCCGGGACAGGGTAAGCCACGAGCAGTACTTC. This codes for CASSQGRDRVSHEQYF.

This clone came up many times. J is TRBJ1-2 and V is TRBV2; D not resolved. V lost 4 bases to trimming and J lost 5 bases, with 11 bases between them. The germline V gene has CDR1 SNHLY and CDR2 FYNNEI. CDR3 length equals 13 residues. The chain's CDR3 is CASSVGNGYGYTF. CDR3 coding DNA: TGTGCCAGCAGTGTGGGAAATGGGTATGGCTACACCTTC.

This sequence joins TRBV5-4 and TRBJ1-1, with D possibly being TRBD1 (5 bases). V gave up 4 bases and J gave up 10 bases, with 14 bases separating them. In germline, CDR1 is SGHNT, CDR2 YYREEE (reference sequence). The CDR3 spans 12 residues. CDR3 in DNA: TGTGCCAGCAGCGTCAGAGACAGTGGAGCTTTCTTT. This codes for CASSVRDSGAFF.

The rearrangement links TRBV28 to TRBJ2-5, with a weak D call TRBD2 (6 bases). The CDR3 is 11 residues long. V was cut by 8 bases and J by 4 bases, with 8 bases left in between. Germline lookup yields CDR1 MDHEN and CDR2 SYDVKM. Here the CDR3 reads CASGGRETQYF. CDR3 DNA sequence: TGTGCCAGCGGGGGGAGAGAGACCCAGTACTTC. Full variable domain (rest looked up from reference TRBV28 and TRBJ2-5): DVKVTQSSRYLVKRTGEKVFLECVQDMDHENMFWYRQDPGLGLRLIYFSYDVKMKEKGDIPEGYSVSREKKERFSLILESASTNQTSMYLCASGGRETQYFGPGTRLLVL.

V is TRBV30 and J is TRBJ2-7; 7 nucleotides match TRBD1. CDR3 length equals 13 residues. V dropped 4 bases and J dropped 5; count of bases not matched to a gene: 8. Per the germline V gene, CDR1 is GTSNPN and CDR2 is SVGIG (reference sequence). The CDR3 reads CAWNLNRGHEQYF. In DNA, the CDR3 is TGTGCCTGGAACCTTAACAGGGGTCACGAGCAGTACTTC.

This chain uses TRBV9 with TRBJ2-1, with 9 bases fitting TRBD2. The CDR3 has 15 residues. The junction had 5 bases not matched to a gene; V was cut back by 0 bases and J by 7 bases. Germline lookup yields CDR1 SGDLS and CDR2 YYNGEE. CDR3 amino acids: CASSVVASGNNEQFF. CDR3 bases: TGTGCCAGCAGCGTAGTAGCTAGCGGGAATAATGAGCAGTTCTTC.

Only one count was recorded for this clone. The CDR3 loop is CASSPPTAGGYEQYF. The DNA for the CDR3 is TGTGCCAGCTCACCACCGACAGCGGGAGGGTACGAGCAGTACTTC. V usage is TRBV18 and J usage is TRBJ2-7; 10 bases align to TRBD2. The CDR3 has 15 residues. Per the germline V gene, CDR1 is KGHSH and CDR2 is LQKENI. The J segment lost 4 bases and the V segment lost 0 bases, leaving 3 bases of the junction unmatched.

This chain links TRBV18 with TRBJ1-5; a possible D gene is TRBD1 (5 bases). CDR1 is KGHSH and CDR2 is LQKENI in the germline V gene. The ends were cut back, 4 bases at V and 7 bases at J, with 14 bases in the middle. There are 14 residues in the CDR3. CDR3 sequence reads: CASSQPGREQPQHF. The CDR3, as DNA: TGTGCCAGCTCACAACCGGGACGGGAACAGCCCCAGCATTTT.

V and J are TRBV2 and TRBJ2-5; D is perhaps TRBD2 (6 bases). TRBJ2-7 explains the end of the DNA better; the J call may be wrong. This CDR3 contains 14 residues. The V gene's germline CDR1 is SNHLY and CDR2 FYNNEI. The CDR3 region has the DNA TGTGCCAGCAGGGTAGCGGCGGTTTCCTACGAGCAGTACTTC. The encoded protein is CASRVAAVSYEQYF.